Listed below are T cell receptor beta chains from one sample, sequenced in a study of blood T cells in healthy people across ages. Using its own MiXCR run on the 5' RACE reads, TCRdb lists one record per CDR3 protein. The sample records about 1.6 million distinct CDR3 sequences, 30% to 40% being singletons. Sequencing was carried out using blood. The receptor source for this set is a woman in her 30s in good health. The CDR3 runs from the conserved cysteine through the conserved F or W. The order of the fields is CDR3 length, J gene, clone size, V gene, D gene, CDR3 protein, CDR3 DNA. A D gene is named only where the DNA matches it firmly. Clone size, where shown, is once, few, many, or a class for clones that have expanded.

length: 15; J: TRBJ2-1; size: NA; V: TRBV7-9; D: TRBD1; CDR3: CASSWSGTGWLEQFF; DNA: TGTGCCAGCAGCTGGTCCGGGACAGGTTGGTTAGAGCAGTTCTTC
length: 14; J: TRBJ1-1; size: NA; V: TRBV4-1; D: NA; CDR3: CASSQDLSGAEAFF; DNA: TGCGCCAGCAGCCAAGATCTTAGCGGGGCTGAAGCTTTCTTT
length: 13; J: TRBJ2-7; size: NA; V: TRBV11-2; D: NA; CDR3: CATSTRQTYEQYF; DNA: TGTGCCACCTCGACTAGGCAGACCTACGAGCAGTACTTC
length: 13; J: TRBJ2-7; size: NA; V: TRBV28; D: NA; CDR3: CASRQQATYEQYF; DNA: TGTGCCAGCAGACAACAGGCTACCTACGAGCAGTACTTC
length: 15; J: TRBJ2-2; size: NA; V: TRBV28; D: NA; CDR3: CASKPGAANTGELFF; DNA: TGTGCCAGCAAACCCGGGGCGGCGAACACCGGGGAGCTGTTTTTT
length: 13; J: TRBJ2-7; size: NA; V: TRBV12-3/TRBV12-4; D: NA; CDR3: CASSLVNPYEQYF; DNA: TGTGCCAGCAGTTTGGTTAATCCCTACGAGCAGTACTTC
length: 17; J: TRBJ1-1; size: NA; V: TRBV6-1; D: TRBD1; CDR3: CASSRPGQGSLNTEAFF; DNA: TGTGCCAGCAGTCGTCCGGGACAGGGGTCGCTGAACACTGAAGCTTTCTTT
length: 15; J: TRBJ2-7; size: few; V: TRBV2; D: TRBD1; CDR3: CASSVKETGGYEQYF; DNA: TGTGCCAGCAGTGTAAAAGAGACAGGGGGCTACGAGCAGTACTTC
length: 17; J: TRBJ1-6; size: NA; V: TRBV25-1; D: NA; CDR3: CASSEYYQGVLHSPLHF; DNA: TGTGCCAGCAGTGAATATTACCAGGGAGTTTTGCATTCACCCCTCCACTTT
length: 14; J: TRBJ2-3; size: few; V: TRBV7-2; D: NA; CDR3: CASSSQGPADTQYF; DNA: TGTGCCAGCAGCTCACAGGGTCCCGCAGATACGCAGTATTTT
length: 13; J: TRBJ1-1; size: few; V: TRBV6-6; D: NA; CDR3: CASGAAGHSEAFF; DNA: TGTGCCAGCGGTGCGGCAGGGCACTCTGAAGCTTTCTTT
length: 16; J: TRBJ1-3; size: NA; V: TRBV13; D: NA; CDR3: CASSSGTPISGNTIYF; DNA: TGTGCCAGCAGCTCTGGGACGCCTATCTCTGGAAACACCATATATTTT
length: 14; J: TRBJ2-1; size: many; V: TRBV7-2; D: NA; CDR3: CASNLGTAGYEQFF; DNA: TGTGCCAGCAACCTGGGGACCGCCGGCTATGAGCAGTTCTTC
length: 14; J: TRBJ2-1; size: NA; V: TRBV20-1; D: NA; CDR3: CSARESGSGFEQFF; DNA: TGCAGTGCTAGAGAGAGTGGGTCAGGCTTTGAGCAGTTCTTC